Below, 18 T cell receptor beta chains from the same sample are listed, as sequenced in a study of cytomegalovirus exposure and HLA in healthy donors. 60 Vbeta and 13 Jbeta primers were used in PCR. TCRdb keeps only in-frame clones here, not all; method: immunoSEQ multiplex PCR. Among about 170,000 clones listed, under 80% were seen once. Sequencing was performed on PBMCs. These receptors all come from a man aged 35-49 years in good health and CMV-seronegative.

The rearrangement joins TRBV29-1 to TRBJ2-7, with D maybe TRBD1 (6 bases). Looked up from germline, CDR1 is SQVTM and CDR2 is ANQGSEA. V was cut by 5 bases and J by 1 base, with 24 bases left in between. This CDR3 has 17 amino acids. The CDR3 loop is CSVWGIGAGAKSYEQYF. CDR3 nucleotide sequence: TGCAGCGTTTGGGGGATAGGGGCAGGGGCAAAGTCCTACGAGCAGTACTTC.

The chain links TRBV6-6 to TRBJ2-1; D unresolved. Germline-derived CDR1 and CDR2 are MNHNY and SVGAGI (reference sequence). The germline V and J ends were trimmed by 6 bases and 7 bases, with 13 bases remaining between them. The CDR3 sequence is 13 residues long. The CDR3 reads CASSPPGRNEQFF. CDR3 nucleotide sequence: TGTGCCAGCAGCCCACCAGGTAGGAATGAGCAGTTCTTC.

The rearrangement links TRBV4-1 to TRBJ2-3; perhaps TRBD1 as D (5 bases). The CDR3 extends over 14 amino acids. V dropped 6 bases and J dropped 5 bases, with 15 bases sitting between them. Germline assignment: CDR1 MGHRA and CDR2 YSYEKL. For the CDR3, the DNA is TGCGCCAGCAGTTGGGTAGGGGTTCAAGATACGCAGTATTTT. It translates to CASSWVGVQDTQYF.

The rearrangement uses TRBV23-1 and TRBJ2-7, with a possible D match to TRBD1 (6 bases). TRBV23-1 is an ORF, with its function uncertain. The CDR3 has 14 amino acids. Between the trimmed V and J ends, which lost 3 bases and 2 bases, there was a span of 11 bases. CDR3 DNA: TGCGCCAGCAGTCACAGGGGCTCGCCCTACGAGCAGTACTTC. Translating it yields CASSHRGSPYEQYF.

The sample holds one count of this clone. The rearrangement links TRBV6-1 to TRBJ2-1; D possibly corresponds to TRBD1 (5 bases). Germline V gene lookup returns CDR1 MNHNS and CDR2 SASEGT. V gave up 8 bases and J gave up 0 bases, with 14 bases separating them. The CDR3 contains 15 residues. CDR3 protein: CASGVQGSSYNEQFF. The CDR3 DNA reads as TGTGCCAGCGGAGTGCAGGGTAGCTCCTACAATGAGCAGTTCTTC.

This clone was seen only a few times. The chain is built from TRBV28 and TRBJ1-2; D is perhaps TRBD1 (6 bases). Germline assignment: CDR1 MDHEN and CDR2 SYDVKM. V lost 5 bases and J lost 1, with 23 bases in between. There are 18 residues in the CDR3. In DNA, the CDR3 is TGTGCCAGCAGTCTTGGGTTTCGAGGGGGAGGGATTAACTATGGCTACACCTTC. Amino acid sequence: CASSLGFRGGGINYGYTF.

With regard to this clone: Other DNA sequences within the sample encode an identical CDR3. J is TRBJ2-7 and V is TRBV7-2, with no clear D. CDR1 is SGHTA and CDR2 is FQGNSA in the germline V gene. V lost 4 bases and J 4 bases, leaving 8 bases between the germline ends. The CDR3 runs 12 residues. The CDR3 region has the DNA TGTGCCAGCAGCTCCACGGGTTACGAGCAGTACTTC. It specifies CASSSTGYEQYF.

The V call is TRBV5-6, the J call TRBJ2-1, with TRBD2 matching 7 bases. Germline V gene lookup returns CDR1 SGHDT and CDR2 YYEEEE. This CDR3 has 16 residues. The V and J ends lost 1 base and 6 bases, in that order; junction bases with no gene match: 10. DNA for the CDR3: TGTGCCAGCAGCTTGATGGGACTACCTGTAGCCAATGAGCAGTTCTTC. Its translation is CASSLMGLPVANEQFF.

The chain combines TRBV5-1 with TRBJ1-6; 7 bases line up with TRBD1. V was clipped by 4 bases and J by 3 bases; unmatched bases: 7. Looked up from germline, CDR1 is SGHRS and CDR2 is YFSETQ. CDR3 size: 16 residues. This CDR3 reads CASSPDRIDYNSPLHF. In DNA, the CDR3 is TGCGCCAGCAGCCCGGACAGGATCGACTATAATTCACCCCTCCACTTT.

This clone came up a few times. The J gene is TRBJ1-1, the V gene TRBV6-5; 8 nucleotides match TRBD1. Germline V gives CDR1 MNHEY, CDR2 SVGAGI. The CDR3 sequence is 13 residues long. V lost 5 bases and J lost 5; bases outside the gene matches: 4. For the CDR3, the DNA is TGTGCCAGCAGTACAGGGGGTGGAACTGAAGCTTTCTTT. Translated, it gives CASSTGGGTEAFF.

The V and J genes are TRBV9 and TRBJ2-7; TRBD2 aligns across 8 bases. J gave up 7 bases and V 0 bases, and 6 bases lay outside the gene matches. CDR3 length equals 14 residues. From germline, CDR1 is SGDLS and CDR2 YYNGEE. The CDR3, as DNA: TGTGCCAGCAGCGTAGAGGGGACTAGTCAGGAGCAGTACTTC. Protein product: CASSVEGTSQEQYF.

This clone was found once. The J gene is TRBJ2-6, the V gene TRBV11-3; D is possibly TRBD1 (6 bases). Trimming pared 4 bases from V and 1 base from J, leaving 8 bases between. Germline assignment: CDR1 SGHNT and CDR2 YENEEA. The CDR3 has 15 residues. The CDR3 nucleotides read TGTGCCAGCAGCTCTACAGGGTCTGGGGCCAACGTCCTGACTTTC. Translating gives CASSSTGSGANVLTF.

This clone was detected only a few times. CDR3 amino acids: CSGEWRAVTDTQYF. CDR3 nucleotides: TGCAGCGGGGAATGGCGGGCCGTCACAGATACGCAGTATTTT. J is TRBJ2-3 and V is TRBV29-1, with D tentatively TRBD2 (5 bases). V was trimmed by 7 bases and J by 2 bases, leaving 16 bases between them. CDR1 is SQVTM and CDR2 is ANQGSEA in the germline V gene. The CDR3 runs 14 residues.

CDR3 residues: CASSPGPGRTVNYGYTF. Here the CDR3 DNA reads TGCGCCAGCAGCCCGGGTCCTGGGAGGACGGTAAACTATGGCTACACCTTC. V and J are TRBV4-1 and TRBJ1-2; D gene ambiguous. Germline CDR1 MGHRA, CDR2 YSYEKL. Trimming cost V 4 bases and J 2 bases, with 20 bases left between them. The CDR3 is 17 residues long.

The chain uses TRBV4-1 and TRBJ1-4; 11 nucleotides match TRBD1. CDR3 length equals 16 residues. The germline V gene encodes CDR1 MGHRA and CDR2 YSYEKL. V shed 2 bases, J shed 5 bases, and the junction held 4 bases outside the gene matches. The CDR3 loop reads CASSQRGTGGNEKLFF. In DNA, the CDR3 is TGCGCCAGCAGCCAAAGGGGGACAGGGGGGAATGAAAAACTGTTTTTT.

Of note for this clone: The junction departs from germline at one end; a sequencing error may be responsible. J is TRBJ1-2 and V is TRBV7-9; D unresolved. The CDR3 loop spans 13 amino acids. Per germline, CDR1 SEHNR and CDR2 FQNEAQ (reference sequence). Here the CDR3 DNA reads TGTTCCAGCAGCTTATTAACGGAGTATGGCTACACCTTC. This gives the protein CSSSLLTEYGYTF.

The rearrangement joins TRBV7-9 to TRBJ1-1; tentatively, D is TRBD1 (6 bases). Germline V gene lookup returns CDR1 SEHNR and CDR2 FQNEAQ (reference sequence). Trimming shortened V by 5 bases and J by 0 bases, and 16 bases separated the two germline ends. This CDR3 is built from 16 residues. CDR3 in DNA: TGTGCCAGCAGCCCCACCGGGGGGCCCATGAACACTGAAGCTTTCTTT. Protein product: CASSPTGGPMNTEAFF.

This chain links TRBV19 with TRBJ1-2; weak D call: TRBD1 (6 bases). The CDR3 sequence is 13 residues long. V shed 5 bases and J shed 6 bases, with 13 bases lying between them. The germline V gene has CDR1 LNHDA and CDR2 SQIVND (reference sequence). In DNA form, the CDR3 reads TGTGCCAGTAGTCCCGGGACAAACAATGGCTACACCTTC. This encodes CASSPGTNNGYTF.